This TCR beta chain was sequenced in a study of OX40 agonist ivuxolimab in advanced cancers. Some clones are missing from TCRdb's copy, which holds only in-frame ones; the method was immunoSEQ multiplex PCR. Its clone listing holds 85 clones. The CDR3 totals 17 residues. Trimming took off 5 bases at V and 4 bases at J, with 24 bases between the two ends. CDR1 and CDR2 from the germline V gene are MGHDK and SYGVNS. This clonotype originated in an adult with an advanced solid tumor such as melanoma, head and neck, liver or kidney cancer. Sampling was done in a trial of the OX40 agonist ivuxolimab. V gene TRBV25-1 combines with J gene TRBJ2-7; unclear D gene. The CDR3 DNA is TGTGCCAGCAGTTTGGTCATAAGGTACTATCGAGGTTACGAGCAGTACTTC. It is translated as CASSLVIRYYRGYEQYF.